Shown below are 27 T cell receptor beta chains from a single sample sequenced in a study of blood T cell repertoires in COVID-19. The assay was immunoSEQ multiplex PCR, and TCRdb's table has in-frame clones only and misses some. The table includes roughly 280,000 clones, approximately 89% detected once. The sample consisted of peripheral blood. Receptors were obtained from a man aged 35-49 years with active or convalescent COVID-19.

The V and J genes are TRBV12-2 and TRBJ2-2; the D call of TRBD1 is as the table states it, not checked on the DNA. TRBV12-2 is reported as a pseudogene. The CDR3 sequence is 19 residues long. The CDR3 spells CASRLELSWDITNTGELFF. For the CDR3, the DNA is TGTGCAAGTCGCTTAGAACTAAGTTGGGACATTACGAACACCGGGGAGCTGTTTTTT.

This clone was seen at least ten times. V gene TRBV19 combines with J gene TRBJ1-5, with 9 bases aligning to TRBD1. J lost 1 base, V lost 4 bases, and 8 bases had no gene match. The length of the CDR3 is 17 residues. Germline CDR1 and CDR2: LNHDA and SQIVND (reference sequence). The CDR3 nucleotides are TGTGCCAGTAGTAGGAGGGGACAGGGTATGAGCAATCAGCCCCAGCATTTT. It translates to CASSRRGQGMSNQPQHF.

The rearrangement links TRBV6-5 to TRBJ1-3; a possible D gene is TRBD1 (6 bases). The CDR3 consists of 16 residues. The V gene's germline CDR1 is MNHEY and CDR2 SVGAGI. Trimming stripped 3 bases from V and 1 base from J, with 13 bases between. DNA for the CDR3: TGTGCCAGCAGTTATCAACAGGGACCTTCTGGAAACACCATATATTTT. Translating gives CASSYQQGPSGNTIYF.

CDR3 coding DNA: TGTGCCAGCAGTTTTGGCCAAACTAATGAAAAACTGTTTTTT. This sequence encodes CASSFGQTNEKLFF. The V call is TRBV27, the J call TRBJ1-4; the D is unclear. Germline V gene sequence: CDR1 MNHEY, CDR2 SMNVEV (reference sequence). This CDR3 comprises 14 residues. Trimming shortened V by 3 bases and J by 1 base, and 6 bases separated the two germline ends.

The chain employs TRBV5-1 and TRBJ1-1; a possible D gene is TRBD1 (6 bases). The CDR3 consists of 15 residues. Trimming removed 4 bases at V and 1 base at J, with 14 bases between. CDR1 is SGHRS and CDR2 is YFSETQ in the germline V gene. This chain's CDR3 is CASSPRGGANTEAFF. CDR3 DNA: TGCGCCAGCAGCCCAAGGGGGGGCGCGAACACTGAAGCTTTCTTT.

The chain has TRBV23-1 and TRBJ2-1, with D perhaps matching TRBD2 (6 bases). TRBV23-1 is assigned to the ORF class and has an uncertain function. The CDR3 contains 12 residues. With 11 bases removed from V and 4 bases from J, the gap between germline ends came to 12 bases. Here the CDR3 DNA reads TGCGCCGGGGAGGATTATTACAATGAGCAGTTCTTC. Amino acid sequence: CAGEDYYNEQFF.

V is TRBV27 and J is TRBJ1-2, with D maybe TRBD1 (6 bases). Germline V gene data show CDR1 as MNHEY and CDR2 as SMNVEV (reference sequence). The CDR3 is 15 amino acids. V lost 7 bases, J lost 4 bases, and 19 bases lay in between. CDR3 sequence: CASKNVGRDIYGYTF. CDR3 nucleotide sequence: TGTGCCAGCAAGAATGTAGGTAGGGACATCTATGGCTACACCTTC.

The rearrangement links TRBV6-5 to TRBJ2-2, with TRBD1 identical over 9 bases. Germline-derived CDR1 and CDR2 are MNHEY and SVGAGI. The CDR3 is 15 residues long. Unmatched junction bases numbered 3, after V lost 2 bases and J lost 5 bases. This CDR3 is CASSYMGTGTGELFF. CDR3 coding DNA: TGTGCCAGCAGTTACATGGGGACAGGGACCGGGGAGCTGTTTTTT.

The chain couples TRBV19 to TRBJ2-7; 9 positions match TRBD2. Germline V gene sequence: CDR1 LNHDA, CDR2 SQIVND (reference sequence). The V gene end was trimmed by 7 bases and the J gene end by 5 bases; junction bases not matched to a gene: 15. This CDR3 spans 16 amino acids. DNA for the CDR3: TGTGCCAGTAAGAAGGGGGCGGCTAGCGGGGTGGACGAGCAGTACTTC. The encoded protein is CASKKGAASGVDEQYF.

The chain combines TRBV7-9 with TRBJ2-7; 8 nucleotides align to TRBD2. Unmatched junction bases numbered 8, after V lost 0 bases and J lost 4 bases. Germline-derived CDR1 and CDR2 are SEHNR and FQNEAQ (reference sequence). The CDR3 extends over 16 amino acids. In DNA form, the CDR3 reads TGTGCCAGCAGCTTAGCGCTTACTAGCGGTTCGTACGAGCAGTACTTC. Encoded protein: CASSLALTSGSYEQYF.

This clone was detected only once. This rearrangement joins TRBV2 to TRBJ1-2; perhaps TRBD1 as D (6 bases). The CDR3 covers 12 residues. CDR1 SNHLY and CDR2 FYNNEI come from the germline V gene. Deletions cut 7 bases from V and 2 bases from J, with 8 bases between. CDR3 in DNA: TGTGCCAGCACTGACAGGAACTATGGCTACACCTTC. Its translation is CASTDRNYGYTF.

In regard to this clone: One end of the junction is discordant with germline, which a read error may explain. For the CDR3, the DNA is TGTGCCAGCCGTTTCTTGGGCCCGAAAGGTGAGCAGTTCTTC. Residues: CASRFLGPKGEQFF. This chain uses TRBV28 with TRBJ2-1, with D hard to call. The CDR3 covers 14 residues. Germline V gives CDR1 MDHEN, CDR2 SYDVKM.

Details on this clone: Different DNA sequences within this sample yield the same CDR3. The chain combines TRBV30 with TRBJ1-5; D unclear. This CDR3 region has 13 residues. Germline CDR1 is GTSNPN and CDR2 is SVGIG (reference sequence). The V end was cut by 5 bases, the J end by 0 bases, with 8 bases between. CDR3 in DNA: TGTGCCTGGTCCCACGGTAGCAATCAGCCCCAGCATTTT. Translation: CAWSHGSNQPQHF.

A remark on this clone: Other DNA sequences from this sample encode an identical CDR3 as well. The chain couples TRBV4-1 to TRBJ1-5; no clear D gene. Germline CDR1 is MGHRA and CDR2 is YSYEKL. The CDR3 loop spans 14 amino acids. V lost 0 bases, J lost 4 bases, and 7 bases lay in between. In DNA form, the CDR3 reads TGCGCCAGCAGCCAAGATAGAAGTAATCAGCCCCAGCATTTT. Its protein is CASSQDRSNQPQHF.

This clone occurred a few times. The V gene is TRBV3-1 (or the pseudogene TRBV3-2), the J gene TRBJ1-2; 7 positions agree with TRBD1. CDR3 length: 15 amino acids. V shed 3 bases and J 7 bases; nucleotides not matched to a gene: 11. CDR1 LGHDT and CDR2 YNNKEL come from the germline V gene (reference sequence). CDR3 loop: CASSHADRALGGYTF. The CDR3 DNA reads TGTGCCAGCAGCCACGCCGACAGGGCTTTGGGTGGCTACACCTTC.

V and J are TRBV18 and TRBJ1-1; D may be TRBD1 (6 bases). The CDR3 contains 13 residues. The germline V and J ends were trimmed by 4 bases and 4 bases, with 10 bases remaining between them. Germline assignment: CDR1 KGHSH and CDR2 LQKENI. The CDR3 nucleotides are TGTGCCAGCTCACGCCGGGACATCACTGAAGCTTTCTTT. Translating it yields CASSRRDITEAFF.

The rearrangement uses TRBV5-1 and TRBJ1-1; no clear D gene. The CDR3 is 14 residues long. Germline lookup yields CDR1 SGHRS and CDR2 YFSETQ. Trimming removed 0 bases at V and 1 base at J, with 7 bases between. The CDR3 loop reads CASSLGQKNTEAFF. The CDR3 bases are TGCGCCAGCAGCTTGGGGCAGAAGAACACTGAAGCTTTCTTT.

The chain links TRBV12-3 or TRBV12-4 to TRBJ2-1; D gene ambiguous. CDR3 length equals 11 residues. Trimming took 6 bases from V and 6 from J, leaving 6 bases between them. The CDR3: CASSLSNEQFF. As DNA, the CDR3 is TGTGCCAGCAGCCTCTCCAATGAGCAGTTCTTC.

The V gene is TRBV25-1, the J gene TRBJ1-5; TRBD1 aligns across 9 bases. V shed 5 bases, J shed 5 bases, and the junction held 4 bases outside the gene matches. The CDR3 sequence is 14 residues long. Germline V lookup: CDR1 MGHDK, CDR2 SYGVNS. CDR3 region: CASSTRQGDQPQHF. As DNA, the CDR3 is TGTGCCAGCAGTACCCGACAGGGGGATCAGCCCCAGCATTTT.

The V and J genes are TRBV9 and TRBJ2-1, with D unclear. Germline V gene sequence: CDR1 SGDLS, CDR2 YYNGEE. V shed 4 bases and J shed 3 bases, with 8 bases lying between them. The length of the CDR3 is 13 residues. The CDR3 loop is CASSPPRYNEQFF. The CDR3 DNA follows: TGTGCCAGCAGCCCCCCCCGCTACAATGAGCAGTTCTTC.

The chain has TRBV5-1 and TRBJ2-7; 7 positions match TRBD2. V lost 0 bases and J lost 7; bases outside the gene matches: 4. The CDR3 consists of 13 residues. The V gene's germline CDR1 is SGHRS and CDR2 YFSETQ. The CDR3, as DNA: TGCGCCAGCAGCTTGGCGGGAGGACAAGAGCAGTACTTC. As protein: CASSLAGGQEQYF.

The V gene is TRBV24-1, the J gene TRBJ1-5; 7 bases match TRBD1. The length of the CDR3 is 15 residues. The germline gives CDR1 KGHDR, CDR2 SFDVKD. J lost 3 bases, V lost 4 bases, and 5 bases had no gene match. The CDR3: CATSDLTGDNQPQHF. The CDR3 DNA reads TGTGCCACCAGTGACCTAACAGGGGACAATCAGCCCCAGCATTTT.

This clone was detected a few times. The V call is TRBV24-1, the J call TRBJ1-4; D possibly corresponds to TRBD1 (6 bases). Germline CDR1 is KGHDR and CDR2 is SFDVKD. The V gene lost 2 bases and the J gene lost 4 bases, with 10 bases spanning the gap. The CDR3 extends over 15 amino acids. The CDR3 protein is CATSDSDRYNEKLFF. CDR3 coding DNA: TGTGCCACCAGTGATTCCGACAGGTATAATGAAAAACTGTTTTTT.

This clone was seen more than once but under ten times. V is TRBV7-2 and J is TRBJ2-5, with 8 bases lining up with TRBD2. Germline assignment: CDR1 SGHTA and CDR2 FQGNSA. Trimming at V came to 4 bases and at J to 3 bases, leaving 7 bases not matched to a gene. The CDR3 has 15 residues. CDR3 coding DNA: TGTGCCAGCAGCTCCGTACGGGGGGGAAAAGAGACCCAGTACTTC. As protein: CASSSVRGGKETQYF.

The rearrangement joins TRBV20-1 to TRBJ1-1; D gene ambiguous. The CDR3 sequence is 14 residues long. In germline, CDR1 is DFQATT, CDR2 SNEGSKA (reference sequence). Trimming pared 7 bases from V and 7 bases from J, leaving 22 bases between. As DNA, the CDR3 is TGCAGTGTTAGTCATCCTGCTGCGGGCGGTGAAGCTTTCTTT. The encoded protein is CSVSHPAAGGEAFF.

This chain uses TRBV7-9 with TRBJ2-3; no clear D gene. V was clipped by 4 bases and J by 6 bases, with 5 bases between them. Germline V gene sequence: CDR1 SEHNR, CDR2 FQNEAQ (reference sequence). This CDR3 has 11 residues. The CDR3 nucleotides are TGTGCCAGCAGCTCACAGGATACGCAGTATTTT. It encodes CASSSQDTQYF.

The chain employs TRBV19 and TRBJ1-5, with D uncertain. The CDR3 has 13 residues. V lost 5 bases and J lost 5, with 10 bases in between. The germline V gene encodes CDR1 LNHDA and CDR2 SQIVND (reference sequence). CDR3 residues: CASSVLEDQPQHF. The CDR3 nucleotides read TGTGCCAGTAGTGTCTTGGAGGATCAGCCCCAGCATTTT.